A selection of T cell receptor beta chains follows, all from one sample in a study of T-cell reconstitution after alpha-beta-depleted transplantation in children. TCRdb redid the calling of the PCR reads with MiXCR, one entry per CDR3 protein. The table records around 580,000 distinct CDR3 sequences, about a quarter of them present only once. Sequenced here: PBMCs, sampled before TCRalphabeta/CD19-depleted stem cell transplant. The receptor set was obtained from a boy under two years old with Wiskott-Aldrich syndrome, due to receive a stem cell transplant. Both conserved end residues are part of each CDR3. D genes are given only for firm matches. Only part of the rows carry a size: once, few, many, or a class if the clone is expanded.

abundance | d_gene | j_gene | v_gene | CDR3nt | CDR3aa
. | . | TRBJ1-1 | TRBV20-1 | TGCTGTGCTAGTCCCGGGGTGGCGACTGAAGCTTTCTTT | CCASPGVATEAFF
. | TRBD1 | TRBJ2-7 | TRBV28 | TGTGCCAGCAGTCTGGGGACAGCTCCCTACGAGCAGTACTTC | CASSLGTAPYEQYF
. | TRBD2 | TRBJ2-5 | TRBV10-3 | TGTGCCATCAGTGAGTTCGGCGGGAGGGGAGAGACCCAGTACTTC | CAISEFGGRGETQYF
few | TRBD1 | TRBJ2-7 | TRBV3-1 | TGTGCCAGCAGCCCTATCGGGACAGGGTTTGATCACGAGCAGTACTTC | CASSPIGTGFDHEQYF
. | . | TRBJ1-1 | TRBV12-3/TRBV12-4 | TGTGCCAGCAGTATCGTTCCCGGGACGCCACAAGGAGAAGCTTTCTTT | CASSIVPGTPQGEAFF
few | . | TRBJ2-3 | TRBV5-1 | TGCGCCAGCACCCCCAGCGACCTGGGGGATACGCAGTATTTT | CASTPSDLGDTQYF
few | . | TRBJ2-5 | TRBV9 | TGTGCCAGCAGCGTCAGCCCCCAAGAGACCCAGTACTTC | CASSVSPQETQYF
few | . | TRBJ1-6 | TRBV5-1 | TGCGCCAGCAGCTTGGGGGACCCTAATTCACCCCTCCACTTT | CASSLGDPNSPLHF
. | TRBD1 | TRBJ1-2 | TRBV20-1 | TGCAGTGCCCTCGGACAGGGGCATGGCTACACCTTC | CSALGQGHGYTF
. | TRBD2 | TRBJ2-1 | TRBV5-4 | TGTGCCAGCAGCAAGGGACTAGTAGAAGGTAATGAGCAGTTCTTC | CASSKGLVEGNEQFF
few | . | TRBJ2-7 | TRBV5-1 | TGCGCCAGCAGCCTTCAGACAGAGAGGTACGAGCAGTACTTC | CASSLQTERYEQYF
few | TRBD1 | TRBJ2-5 | TRBV29-1 | TGCAGCGTTGAATTGTGGGGGGACAGGGGAGAGACCCAGTACTTC | CSVELWGDRGETQYF
. | . | TRBJ2-3 | TRBV5-1 | TGCGCCAGCAGCTTCGGGGATGGGGCAGATACGCAGTATTTT | CASSFGDGADTQYF
. | . | TRBJ2-5 | TRBV12-3/TRBV12-4 | TGTGCCAGCAGCCCGAATAGGGTGGAGTACCAAGAGACCCAGTACTTC | CASSPNRVEYQETQYF
few | . | TRBJ1-3 | TRBV12-3/TRBV12-4 | TGTGCCAGCACCCCAGGGGGAAACACCATATATTTT | CASTPGGNTIYF
few | . | TRBJ2-1 | TRBV28 | TGTGCCAGCAGTCTTATCCAGGAGCAGTTCTTC | CASSLIQEQFF
. | TRBD2 | TRBJ2-7 | TRBV7-9 | TGTGCCAGCAGCTCCAAAGGACTAGCGGGCCTCTCCTACGAGCAGTACTTC | CASSSKGLAGLSYEQYF
. | . | TRBJ2-1 | TRBV5-1 | TGCGCCAGCAGCGTCACCGTCTCCAATGAGCAGTTCTTC | CASSVTVSNEQFF
. | TRBD2 | TRBJ2-1 | TRBV27 | TGTGCCAGCACCCCAAGCGGGAGAGGCTACAATGAGCAGTTCTTC | CASTPSGRGYNEQFF
. | TRBD2 | TRBJ2-1 | TRBV29-1 | TGCAGCGTTGTAGTGCTAGCGGGAGGTGTTACCTACAATGAGCAGTTCTTC | CSVVVLAGGVTYNEQFF
. | TRBD1 | TRBJ2-3 | TRBV5-1 | TGCGCCAGCAGCTTGGCCCCGGGACAGGGGATAGATACGCAGTATTTT | CASSLAPGQGIDTQYF
. | . | TRBJ1-1 | TRBV12-3/TRBV12-4 | TGTGCCAGCAGTGGAGCGGGGTGGGCTAGGGCTTTCTTT | CASSGAGWARAFF
few | TRBD2 | TRBJ2-5 | TRBV5-1 | TGCGCCAGCAGCTTGGTATGGACTAGCGGGAGTAGTTACCAAGAGACCCAGTACTTC | CASSLVWTSGSSYQETQYF
. | TRBD1 | TRBJ1-2 | TRBV20-1 | TGCAGTGCTAGAAGGACAGGGGGCGTTTTAGGGGGCTACACCTTC | CSARRTGGVLGGYTF
. | . | TRBJ2-1 | TRBV3-1 | TGTGCCAGCAGCCTGGGGGCGGGCCCGGGCAATGAGCAGTTCTTC | CASSLGAGPGNEQFF
many | TRBD1 | TRBJ2-7 | TRBV5-1 | TGCGCCAGCAGTCCACAGGGGGCCTACGAGCAGTACTTC | CASSPQGAYEQYF
. | . | TRBJ1-2 | TRBV5-1 | TGCGCCAGCAGCCCAACAGGGATCTATGGCTACACCTTC | CASSPTGIYGYTF
once | . | TRBJ2-5 | TRBV5-1 | TGCGCCAGCCGTACCTCCGAGACCCAGTACTTC | CASRTSETQYF
. | . | TRBJ2-7 | TRBV12-3/TRBV12-4 | TGTGCCAGCAGTTTAAGGGGCAGGGACGAGCAGTACTTC | CASSLRGRDEQYF
. | . | TRBJ2-3 | TRBV12-3/TRBV12-4 | TGTGCCAGCAGTCGTCACCGGCAGTATTTT | CASSRHRQYF
few | TRBD2 | TRBJ2-2 | TRBV10-3 | TGTGCCATCAGTGAGAAGCGGGGCACCGGGGAGCTGTTTTTT | CAISEKRGTGELFF
. | TRBD1 | TRBJ2-2 | TRBV5-1 | TGCGCCAGCAGCTGGACAGGGAGTACCGGGGAGCTGTTTTTT | CASSWTGSTGELFF
few | TRBD2 | TRBJ2-1 | TRBV5-1 | TGCGCCAGCAGCTCGAGGACTAGCGGGAGGGGGAATGAGCAGTTCTTC | CASSSRTSGRGNEQFF
. | TRBD2 | TRBJ2-1 | TRBV7-8 | TGTGCCAGCAGCTTAGGGGGGAGGGCACTCAATGAGCAGTTCTTC | CASSLGGRALNEQFF